This TCR beta chain was captured in a study of blood T cells in healthy people across ages. About this clonotype: The junction does not match germline at one end; this may be a read error.

Alongside a J-beta primer mix, a sample-barcoded 5' primer served in a second PCR lasting roughly 6 to 11 cycles. A template-switch adaptor with 12 random nucleotides tagged each cDNA molecule. Each CDR3 protein gets one entry after TCRdb re-called the 5' RACE reads with MiXCR. This repertoire shows hundreds of thousands of distinct CDR3 sequences, more than 25% found once; its top ten account for 17%. Sequenced: blood. This receptor was taken from a woman aged 80 or over in good health.

The CDR3 reads CAGSEGLANEQYF. CDR3 nucleotides: TGTGCCGGCAGCGAGGGACTAGCGAACGAGCAGTACTTC. The genes are TRBV9 and TRBJ2-5; 10 bases are a match to TRBD2. The DNA matches TRBJ2-7 better at its end, which makes the J call doubtful. Germline V gene lookup returns CDR1 SGDLS and CDR2 YYNGEE. This CDR3 is 13 amino acids long.